This T cell receptor (beta chain) appears in the sequencing data of a study of blood T cells in healthy people across ages. Primers used in a second PCR of about 6 to 12 cycles were a sample-barcoded 5' primer and a J-beta primer mix. MiXCR, applied by TCRdb to the 5' RACE reads, yields one record per CDR3 protein. This sample has some 1.6 million distinct CDR3 sequences, with approximately 32% found just once. Trimming cost V 11 bases and J 5 bases, with 22 bases left between them. The CDR3 extends over 16 amino acids. Germline loops: CDR1 MDHEN, CDR2 SYDVKM. The sequence was obtained from a woman aged 30 to 39 in good health. The sequenced material came from blood. The chain combines TRBV28 with TRBJ2-6; TRBD1 might be the D (7 bases). The CDR3 loop is CASRGTAPIRANVLTF. The CDR3 nucleotides read TGTGCCTCTCGGGGGACAGCACCAATCCGGGCCAACGTCCTGACTTTC. The full variable domain, rest sourced from reference TRBV28 and TRBJ2-6, is DVKVTQSSRYLVKRTGEKVFLECVQDMDHENMFWYRQDPGLGLRLIYFSYDVKMKEKGDIPEGYSVSREKKERFSLILESASTNQTSMYLCASRGTAPIRANVLTFGAGSRLTVL.